The T cell receptor (beta chain) under discussion was sequenced for a study of radiotherapy plus CTLA-4 blockade in lung cancer (dated by TCRdb to 2017 to 2018). With respect to the entire study: Objective responses were observed in about 17% of enrolled patients, and disease control was achieved in around 28%.

Overall study results and their limits: Increased serum interferon-beta after radiation, together with early dynamic changes in blood T cell clones, were reported to be the strongest predictors of response. After treatment with radiotherapy and ipilimumab, TCR clones that originated in tumors expanded in peripheral blood.

Details on this clone: The specificity of this receptor is unknown. Per-nucleotide qualities are absent, and no much larger clonotype sits a single base away.

Preparation of the library involved the immunoSEQ multiplex PCR assay. TCRdb mirrors the immuneACCESS table, restricted to in-frame sequences. Some clones are absent from its copies; in checked studies, under half trace to an unresolved V gene, and the reason for the others is unknown. The sample table lists tens of thousands of clones, 65% to 85% of them with a count of one. The ten biggest clones cover 2.9% of the sample. The CDR3, cysteine through phenylalanine, is 13 amino acids long. Of the read, only the CDR3 DNA is kept; its 39 bases are in frame from base 1. The germline V gene (reference sequence) provides CDR1 SGHNT and CDR2 YYREEE. V gives up 0 bases and J gives up 9 bases, and the segment between their germline ends measures 10 bases. In this study, focal radiation therapy paired with CTLA-4 blockade (ipilimumab) was tested in patients who had chemo-refractory metastatic non-small-cell lung cancer.

Source: peripheral blood, taken from a patient treated with radiotherapy plus ipilimumab. The receptor chain draws on TRBV5-4 and TRBJ2-4; the D gene is perhaps TRBD1, from 5 matching bases. The source of this sequence is a human donor with non-small cell lung cancer who had a complete response to radiotherapy plus ipilimumab. The CDR3 is CASSLDKGSIQYF. The nucleotide sequence is TGTGCCAGCAGCTTGGACAAGGGGTCCATTCAGTACTTC. Joined to the reference TRBV5-4 and TRBJ2-4 proteins, this CDR3 gives the full variable domain: ETGVTQSPTHLIKTRGQQVTLRCSSQSGHNTVSWYQQALGQGPQFIFQYYREEENGRGNFPPRFSGLQFPNYSSELNVNALELDDSALYLCASSLDKGSIQYFGAGTRLSVL.